Sequencing of this T cell receptor (beta chain) was carried out in a study of blood T cell repertoires in COVID-19. The wider study: PBMCs, B-cell-depleted T cells, or T cells were the source of the cDNA or gDNA that made up the material.

This CDR3 region has 15 residues. Trimming took off 2 bases at V and 2 bases at J, with 10 bases between the two ends. Germline V gives CDR1 SGHNT, CDR2 YYREEE (reference sequence). Profiled with immunoSEQ multiplex PCR; TCRdb holds only in-frame clones, not every one. Seen here are 99,000 or so clones, more than 70% observed once, and the top ten hold roughly 13%. Material: peripheral blood. This TCR came from a woman aged 55-70 years in a cohort sampled during active or convalescent COVID-19. This chain uses TRBV5-4 with TRBJ2-2; possible D gene TRBD1, 6 bases. The CDR3, as DNA: TGTGCCAGCAGCTTTGGGACACCAAACACCGGGGAGCTGTTTTTT. Translation: CASSFGTPNTGELFF.